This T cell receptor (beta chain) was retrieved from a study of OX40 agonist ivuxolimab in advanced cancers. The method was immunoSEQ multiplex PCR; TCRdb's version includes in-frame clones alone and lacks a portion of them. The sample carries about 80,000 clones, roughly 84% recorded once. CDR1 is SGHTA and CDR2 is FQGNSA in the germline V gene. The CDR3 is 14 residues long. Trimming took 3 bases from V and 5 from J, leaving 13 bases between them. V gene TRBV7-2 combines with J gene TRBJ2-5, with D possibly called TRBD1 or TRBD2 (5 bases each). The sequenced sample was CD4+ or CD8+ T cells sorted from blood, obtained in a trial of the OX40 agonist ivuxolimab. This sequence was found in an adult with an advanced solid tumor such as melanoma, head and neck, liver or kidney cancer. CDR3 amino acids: CASSFGDPAETQYF. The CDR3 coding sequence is TGTGCCAGCAGCTTCGGGGACCCTGCTGAGACCCAGTACTTC.